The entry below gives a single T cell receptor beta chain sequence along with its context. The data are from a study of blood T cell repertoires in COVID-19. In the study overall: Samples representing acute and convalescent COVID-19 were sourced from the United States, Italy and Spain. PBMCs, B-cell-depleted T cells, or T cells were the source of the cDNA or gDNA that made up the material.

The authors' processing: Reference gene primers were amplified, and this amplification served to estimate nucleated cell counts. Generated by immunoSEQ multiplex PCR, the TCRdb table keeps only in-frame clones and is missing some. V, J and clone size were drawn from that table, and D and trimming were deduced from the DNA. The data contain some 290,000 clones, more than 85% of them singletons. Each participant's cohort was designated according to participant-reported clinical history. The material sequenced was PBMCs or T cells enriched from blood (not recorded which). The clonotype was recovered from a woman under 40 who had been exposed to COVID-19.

The CDR3: CASSIISRNQPQHF. In DNA, the CDR3 is TGTGCCAGCAGCATCATTTCGAGAAATCAGCCCCAGCATTTT. The J gene is TRBJ1-5, the V gene TRBV21-1. TRBV21-1 is a pseudogene segment. CDR3 length equals 14 residues.